This TCR beta chain was found in a study of blood T cell repertoires in COVID-19. Study details: Specimens from acute and convalescent COVID-19 originated in the United States, Italy and Spain. T cells, B-cell-depleted T cells, or PBMCs provided the cDNA or gDNA that served as material.

Authors' data handling: Reference gene primers were amplified, and this amplification served to estimate nucleated cell counts. TCRdb's table, derived via immunoSEQ multiplex PCR, lists solely in-frame clones and lacks some. V, J and clone size are taken as reported in that table, and D and trimming were inferred from the DNA itself. This sample has approximately 260,000 clones, with around 84% found just once. Germline lookup yields CDR1 LGHDT and CDR2 YNNKEL (reference sequence). The length of the CDR3 is 15 residues. The V segment lost 1 base and the J segment 2 bases; nucleotides outside the gene matches: 2. The cohort comprised adults aged about 18 to 100 years residing in about two dozen US areas.

Sequences were obtained from PBMCs or T cells enriched from blood (not recorded which). J is TRBJ1-3 and V is TRBV3-1 (or the pseudogene TRBV3-2); 7 bases match TRBD1. The TCR comes from a woman aged 50 to 60 who had been exposed to COVID-19. CDR3 in DNA: TGTGCCAGCAGCCAAGGACAGGGACCTGGAAACACCATATATTTT. This codes for CASSQGQGPGNTIYF.